This entry is about one T cell receptor (beta chain). The antigen remains undetermined. A much more abundant neighbour one base away suggests this may be a read error. This specimen comes from a study of response to subunit inactivated influenza vaccine. Study conclusions and caveats: Few new T cells, the authors suggested, are recruited by each seasonal influenza vaccination.

TCRdb recomputed calls from the RT-PCR reads with MiXCR, one row per CDR3 protein. The sample yields 430,000 or so distinct CDR3 sequences, about 10% seen once. Germline V gene data show CDR1 as SEHNR and CDR2 as FQNEAQ (reference sequence). The CDR3 has 15 amino acids. The genes are TRBV7-9 and TRBJ2-1, with D possibly being TRBD2 (7 bases). The receptor comes from a man aged 50 or older who received an inactivated influenza vaccine. Here the sequenced sample was PBMCs from blood, taken roughly 48 days after vaccination. The DNA of the CDR3 is TGTGCCAGCAGCTTAAGGCGGGGGCCGTACAATGAGCAGCTCTTC. This translates into CASSLRRGPYNEQLF.